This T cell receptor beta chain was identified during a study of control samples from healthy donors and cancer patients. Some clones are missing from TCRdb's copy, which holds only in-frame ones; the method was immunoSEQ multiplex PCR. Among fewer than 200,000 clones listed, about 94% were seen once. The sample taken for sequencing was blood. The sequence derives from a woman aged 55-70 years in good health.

The CDR3: CASSLWGVSVDYGYTF. The DNA of the CDR3 is TGTGCCAGCAGCTTGTGGGGTGTCAGTGTGGACTATGGCTACACCTTC. This chain joins TRBV5-6 and TRBJ1-2, with D uncertain. Trimming cost V 1 base and J 3 bases, with 16 bases left between them. The CDR3 covers 16 residues. Germline lookup yields CDR1 SGHDT and CDR2 YYEEEE.